One and the same sample provided the 8 T cell receptor beta chains below, sequenced in a study of metastatic and nonmetastatic thyroid tumors. With MiXCR, TCRdb reprocessed the PCR reads. The profile shows 15,000 or so clones, 3.6% of them singletons. No treatment of any kind had been given to any patient before thyroid surgery. Sequencing was carried out using tumor tissue. These receptors came from a female donor with papillary thyroid cancer or a benign thyroid nodule (not recorded which). Some clones in this sample may be carry-over from other donors' samples.

This clone showed up just a few times. This chain joins TRBV28 and TRBJ2-7; 10 bases fit TRBD1. From germline, CDR1 is MDHEN and CDR2 SYDVKM. V lost 6 bases to trimming and J lost 6 bases; unmatched junction nucleotides: 11. This CDR3 spans 15 amino acids. The CDR3 DNA is TGTGCCAGCAGCCAACCGGGACAGGGGAAAGCCGAGCAGTACTTC. The encoded protein is CASSQPGQGKAEQYF.

The rearrangement uses TRBV20-1 and TRBJ2-3; 7 nucleotides agree with TRBD2. Trimming removed 6 bases from V and 8 bases from J; junction bases left unmatched: 11. The germline CDR1 and CDR2 sequences are DFQATT and SNEGSKA (reference sequence). This CDR3 has 13 amino acids. This chain's CDR3 is CSAVTSSLGTQYF. CDR3 DNA sequence: TGCAGTGCCGTGACTAGCTCCCTTGGTACGCAGTATTTT.

This clone came up a few times. J is TRBJ1-2 and V is TRBV5-1; the D is unclear. CDR1 is SGHRS, CDR2 YFSETQ, per germline. V was trimmed by 2 bases and J by 8 bases, leaving 13 bases between them. This CDR3 is built from 13 residues. The CDR3 sequence: CASSLAAASGYTF. The CDR3 region has the DNA TGCGCCAGCAGCTTAGCCGCTGCGTCGGGCTACACCTTC.

The V and J genes are TRBV6-1 and TRBJ1-1; D call uncertain. This CDR3 is 15 amino acids long. Germline lookup yields CDR1 MNHNS and CDR2 SASEGT. The V end lost 0 bases, the J end lost 7 bases, and 15 bases lay between the germline ends. CDR3 sequence reads: CASSEALEGFDEAFF. The CDR3 nucleotides are TGTGCCAGCAGTGAAGCATTGGAGGGATTCGATGAAGCTTTCTTT.

There are a few counts of this clone. The chain employs TRBV27 and TRBJ1-6, with 7 bases identical to TRBD1. The junction had 8 bases not matched to a gene; V was cut back by 3 bases and J by 9 bases. Germline CDR1 is MNHEY and CDR2 is SMNVEV (reference sequence). The CDR3 contains 15 residues. CDR3 protein: CASSFGDSGASPLHF. The DNA of the CDR3 is TGTGCCAGCAGTTTCGGGGACAGCGGGGCTTCACCCCTCCACTTT.

This clone was counted a few times. This chain connects TRBV28 to TRBJ2-7, with D maybe TRBD1 (6 bases). This CDR3 spans 14 amino acids. The V and J ends lost 2 bases and 2 bases respectively, with 10 bases between them. Germline CDR1 reads MDHEN; CDR2 reads SYDVKM. The CDR3 reads CASSLRDKTYEQYF. The DNA of the CDR3 is TGTGCCAGCAGTTTACGGGACAAAACCTACGAGCAGTACTTC.

By sample fraction, this clone is medium-sized (0.01 to 0.1%). A much larger clone differs from this one at a single base, so this may be a read error. The chain uses TRBV5-1 and TRBJ1-3; D gene ambiguous. Germline V lookup: CDR1 SGHRS, CDR2 YFSETQ. This CDR3 comprises 16 residues. The CDR3: CASSLYPVSSRNTIYF. As DNA, the CDR3 is TGCGCCAGCAGCTTGTATCCGGTTAGCTCTAGAAACACCATATATTTT. Variable domain in full (rest from reference TRBV5-1 and TRBJ1-3): KAGVTQTPRYLIKTRGQQVTLSCSPISGHRSVSWYQQTPGQGLQFLFEYFSETQRNKGNFPGRFSGRQFSNSRSEMNVSTLELGDSALYLCASSLYPVSSRNTIYFGEGSWLTVV.

V and J are TRBV12-3 or TRBV12-4 and TRBJ1-6, with a tentative D call TRBD1 (6 bases). The CDR3 loop spans 18 amino acids. V was shortened by 1 base and J by 0 bases, with 13 bases between the two germline ends. The CDR3: CASSLVLGQSSYNSPLHF. The CDR3 coding sequence is TGTGCCAGCAGTTTAGTCCTCGGACAGAGCTCCTATAATTCACCCCTCCACTTT.